Following are 17 T cell receptor beta chains from one sample sequenced in a study of T cell repertoires in cytomegalovirus infection. TCRdb independently ran MiXCR on the reads; one entry per CDR3 protein. The sample lists 200,000 to 250,000 distinct CDR3 sequences, around two fifths occurring once. These receptors' antigens are unknown. The starting material was CD8+ T cells from cultured PBMCs, obtained from culture after CMV antigen stimulation. These receptors were obtained from a human donor in good health (CMV status not recorded). Some clones in this sample may be carry-over from other donors' samples.

This clonotype occurred a few times. This rearrangement joins TRBV6-5 to TRBJ1-1, with D maybe TRBD1 (6 bases). V was shortened by 0 bases and J by 1 base, with 18 bases between the two germline ends. CDR3 length: 18 residues. Per germline, CDR1 MNHEY and CDR2 SVGAGI. This chain's CDR3 is CASSYSPDRPLGNTEAFF. The DNA for the CDR3 is TGTGCCAGCAGTTACTCGCCTGACAGGCCGTTGGGGAACACTGAAGCTTTCTTT.

This clonotype has just a few counts. V and J are TRBV29-1 and TRBJ2-7, with D tentatively TRBD2 (5 bases). Germline V gene sequence: CDR1 SQVTM, CDR2 ANQGSEA. Trimming stripped 6 bases from V and 2 bases from J, with 14 bases between. This CDR3 spans 13 amino acids. In DNA form, the CDR3 reads TGCAGCGTGCTAACCGGGAACACCTACGAGCAGTACTTC. Translated: CSVLTGNTYEQYF.

This clonotype has only a few counts. The genes are TRBV10-3 and TRBJ2-1; D may be TRBD1 or TRBD2 (5 bases each). CDR3 length: 16 amino acids. Trimming took off 2 bases at V and 3 bases at J, with 14 bases between the two ends. The germline CDR1 and CDR2 sequences are ENHRY and SYGVKD. CDR3 bases: TGTGCCATCAGTGAGCCAACCGGGACCCACTACAATGAGCAGTTCTTC. This encodes CAISEPTGTHYNEQFF.

In nucleotides, the CDR3 is TGTGCCAGCAGTTTAGGATGGGACAGCCAGTACGAGCAGTACTTC. Its protein product is CASSLGWDSQYEQYF. The chain employs TRBV27 and TRBJ2-7; 7 nucleotides agree with TRBD1. CDR3 length: 15 residues. Looked up from germline, CDR1 is MNHEY and CDR2 is SMNVEV (reference sequence). Trimming at V came to 2 bases and at J to 4 bases, leaving 8 bases not matched to a gene.

The chain is built from TRBV4-1 and TRBJ1-1, with TRBD1 matching over 7 bases. This CDR3 is built from 15 residues. V shed 5 bases, J shed 5 bases, and the junction held 11 bases outside the gene matches. CDR1 is MGHRA and CDR2 is YSYEKL in the germline V gene. The CDR3 nucleotides read TGCGCCAGCAGCGCCGGGACAGACATTGGAACTGAAGCTTTCTTT. Its translation is CASSAGTDIGTEAFF.

This clonotype occurred a few times. The chain combines TRBV27 with TRBJ2-3; D might be TRBD1 (5 bases). Trimming pared 7 bases from V and 2 bases from J, leaving 16 bases between. The CDR3 is 15 residues long. The V gene's germline CDR1 is MNHEY and CDR2 SMNVEV (reference sequence). The CDR3 spells CASKLTEWDTDTQYF. The CDR3 nucleotides are TGTGCCAGCAAATTGACAGAGTGGGACACAGATACGCAGTATTTT.

There are a few counts of this clonotype. The chain joins TRBV7-9 to TRBJ2-7; D tentatively reads TRBD1 or TRBD2 (5 bases each). This CDR3 region has 15 residues. V shed 5 bases and J shed 1 base, with 15 bases lying between them. CDR1 is SEHNR and CDR2 is FQNEAQ in the germline V gene (reference sequence). The CDR3 loop is CASSGSGTGSYEQYF. In DNA, the CDR3 is TGTGCCAGCAGCGGATCCGGGACCGGATCCTACGAGCAGTACTTC.

CDR3 in DNA: TGTGCCAGCAGAGGGGGGGAGGAGACCCAGTACTTC. Translating gives CASRGGEETQYF. The chain combines TRBV12-3 or TRBV12-4 with TRBJ2-5, with a weak D call TRBD2 (7 bases). V shed 6 bases and J shed 5 bases, with 10 bases lying between them. This CDR3 has 12 residues.

CDR3 bases: TGTGCCAGCACCCCGGTGGCGGGGGGACTCACAGATACGCAGTATTTT. This translates into CASTPVAGGLTDTQYF. The chain has TRBV12-3 or TRBV12-4 and TRBJ2-3, with TRBD2 matching 8 bases. The CDR3 spans 16 residues. Unmatched junction bases numbered 11, after V lost 7 bases and J lost 2 bases.

This clonotype has ten or more counts. The V gene is TRBV7-8, the J gene TRBJ2-3; TRBD1 agrees at 8 bases. CDR1 and CDR2 from the germline V gene are SGHVS and FQNEAQ. Trimming took 4 bases from V and 0 from J; bases not matched to a gene: 6. This CDR3 has 16 residues. The CDR3 here is CASSSRTGSSTDTQYF. DNA of the CDR3: TGTGCCAGCAGCTCCAGGACAGGGTCCAGCACAGATACGCAGTATTTT.

Many counts were recorded for this clonotype. The rearrangement uses TRBV11-1 and TRBJ2-2; TRBD2 agrees at 8 bases. The trim removed 5 bases at V and 3 bases at J, leaving 14 bases unmatched. Germline CDR1 reads SGHAT; CDR2 reads FQDESV (reference sequence). CDR3 size: 18 residues. DNA for the CDR3: TGTGCCAGCAGCCCCAGGAGCGGGGGCCCTCGGGACACCGGGGAGCTGTTTTTT. Its translation: CASSPRSGGPRDTGELFF.

This clonotype showed up just a few times. V and J are TRBV7-8 and TRBJ1-5; D gene unclear. Germline CDR1 SGHVS, CDR2 FQNEAQ. The CDR3 is 16 residues long. V was shortened by 0 bases and J by 12 bases, with 21 bases between the two germline ends. The CDR3 DNA reads as TGTGCCAGCAGCTTAGCGCCTCTGGACCTAGAGACCCTCCAGCATTTT. Translation gives CASSLAPLDLETLQHF.

The chain is built from TRBV27 and TRBJ1-5; no clear D. V lost 1 base and J 2 bases, leaving 6 bases between the germline ends. CDR3 length: 14 residues. CDR1 and CDR2 from the germline V gene are MNHEY and SMNVEV (reference sequence). The CDR3 sequence is CASSLLARNQPQHF. Here the CDR3 DNA reads TGTGCCAGCAGTTTATTGGCCCGCAATCAGCCCCAGCATTTT.

In this sample, this clonotype turned up a few times. The chain recombines TRBV6-1 with TRBJ1-5; 7 bases fit TRBD1. Germline CDR1 MNHNS, CDR2 SASEGT. V was clipped by 6 bases and J by 3 bases; unmatched bases: 17. The CDR3 runs to 18 residues. CDR3 region: CASSPITGTESFNQPQHF. For the CDR3, the DNA is TGTGCCAGCAGCCCGATTACCGGGACAGAGAGTTTCAATCAGCCCCAGCATTTT.

The chain uses TRBV7-9 and TRBJ1-2; D uncertain. V lost 7 bases and J lost 4, with 13 bases in between. The germline CDR1 and CDR2 sequences are SEHNR and FQNEAQ (reference sequence). The length of the CDR3 is 13 residues. CDR3 in amino acids: CASNPQWGYGYTF. The CDR3 nucleotides are TGTGCCAGCAACCCTCAGTGGGGCTATGGCTACACCTTC.

The table lists this clonotype with many counts. The rearrangement uses TRBV7-2 and TRBJ2-4; D is perhaps TRBD1 (5 bases). In germline, CDR1 is SGHTA, CDR2 FQGNSA. The CDR3 contains 14 residues. Trimming removed 5 bases from V and 6 bases from J, with 14 bases in between. The CDR3 loop reads CASSPREGVNIQYF. CDR3 nucleotides: TGTGCCAGCAGCCCTCGAGAAGGGGTAAACATTCAGTACTTC.

The chain is built from TRBV24-1 and TRBJ2-1, with D possibly being TRBD1 or TRBD2 (5 bases each). Germline V CDR1 and CDR2: KGHDR, SFDVKD. This CDR3 has 13 residues. The germline V and J ends were trimmed by 7 bases and 8 bases, with 14 bases remaining between them. DNA of the CDR3: TGTGCCACCAGGGGGGACCCGCCCCATGAGCAGTTCTTC. Amino acids: CATRGDPPHEQFF.